This T cell receptor (beta chain) appears in the sequencing data of a study of read filtering for tumor transcriptome and immune sequencing. Notes on the study in general: Single-read clonotypes: 80% to 90% of IR-seq clonotypes (around 3.5% of reads), roughly 73% of RNA-seq clonotypes (approximately 45% of reads). Dropping single-read clonotypes raised IR-seq and RNA-seq shared-clonotype correlation.

This clonotype was observed at least ten times. The target antigen is unknown. The germline CDR1 and CDR2 sequences are SGHRS and YFSETQ. The V gene end was trimmed by 7 bases and the J gene end by 8 bases; junction bases not matched to a gene: 6. The CDR3 runs 14 residues. The library was built from 400 to 500 ng RNA with molecular barcoded adaptors for alpha/delta and beta/gamma chains. TCRdb itself ran the reads through MiXCR, one entry per CDR3 protein. Of 46,000 or so distinct CDR3 sequences listed, roughly 19% are singletons. The V and J genes are TRBV5-1 and TRBJ2-1; 13 positions agree with TRBD2. The sequenced sample was a population of CD138-negative cells sorted from bone marrow. The sequence came from a donor at least 40 years old with multiple myeloma. CDR3 loop: CASSGLAGADEQFF. For the CDR3, the DNA is TGCGCCAGCTCCGGACTAGCGGGAGCTGATGAGCAGTTCTTC.